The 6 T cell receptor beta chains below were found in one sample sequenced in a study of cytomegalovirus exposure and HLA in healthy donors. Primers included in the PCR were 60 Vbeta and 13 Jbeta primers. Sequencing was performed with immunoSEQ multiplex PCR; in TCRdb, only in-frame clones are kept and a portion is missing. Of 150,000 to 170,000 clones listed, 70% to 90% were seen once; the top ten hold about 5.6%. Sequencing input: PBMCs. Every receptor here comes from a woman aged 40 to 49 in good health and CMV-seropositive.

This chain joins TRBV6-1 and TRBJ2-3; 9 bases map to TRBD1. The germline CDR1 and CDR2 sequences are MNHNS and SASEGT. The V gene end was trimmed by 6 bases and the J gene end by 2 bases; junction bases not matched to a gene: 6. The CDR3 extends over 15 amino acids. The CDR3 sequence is CASSRTGENTDTQYF. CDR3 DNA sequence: TGTGCCAGCAGCCGGACAGGGGAGAACACAGATACGCAGTATTTT.

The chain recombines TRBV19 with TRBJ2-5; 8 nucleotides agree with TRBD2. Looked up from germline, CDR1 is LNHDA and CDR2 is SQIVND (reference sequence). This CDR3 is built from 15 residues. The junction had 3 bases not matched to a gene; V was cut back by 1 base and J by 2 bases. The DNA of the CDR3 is TGTGCCAGTAGTATAGTCCGGGAGGGTCAAGAGACCCAGTACTTC. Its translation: CASSIVREGQETQYF.

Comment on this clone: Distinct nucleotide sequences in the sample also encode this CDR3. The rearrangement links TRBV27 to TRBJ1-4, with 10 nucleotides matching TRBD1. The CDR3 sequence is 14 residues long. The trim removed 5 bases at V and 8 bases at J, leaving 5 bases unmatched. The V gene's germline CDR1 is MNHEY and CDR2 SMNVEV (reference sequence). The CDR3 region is CASSPRTGGEKLFF. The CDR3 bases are TGTGCCAGCAGTCCGAGGACAGGGGGGGAAAAACTGTTTTTT.

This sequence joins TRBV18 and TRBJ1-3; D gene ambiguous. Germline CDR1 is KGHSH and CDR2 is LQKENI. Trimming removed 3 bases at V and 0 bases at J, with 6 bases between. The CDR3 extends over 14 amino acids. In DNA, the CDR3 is TGTGCCAGCTCACCGATGAGCTCTGGAAACACCATATATTTT. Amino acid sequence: CASSPMSSGNTIYF.

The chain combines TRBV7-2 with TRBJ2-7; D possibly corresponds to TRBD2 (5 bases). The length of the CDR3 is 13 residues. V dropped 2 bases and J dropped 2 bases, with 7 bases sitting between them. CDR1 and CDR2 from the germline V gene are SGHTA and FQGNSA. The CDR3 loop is CASSLPGTYEQYF. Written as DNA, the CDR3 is TGTGCCAGCAGCTTACCGGGGACCTACGAGCAGTACTTC. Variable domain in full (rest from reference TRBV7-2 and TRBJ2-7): GAGVSQSPSNKVTEKGKDVELRCDPISGHTALYWYRQSLGQGLEFLIYFQGNSAPDKSGLPSDRFSAERTGGSVSTLTIQRTQQEDSAVYLCASSLPGTYEQYFGPGTRLTVT.

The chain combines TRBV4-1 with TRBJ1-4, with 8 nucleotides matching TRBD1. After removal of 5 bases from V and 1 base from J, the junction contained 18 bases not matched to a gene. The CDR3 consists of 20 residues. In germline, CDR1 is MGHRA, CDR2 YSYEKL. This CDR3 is CASSTDREGIMGETNEKLFF. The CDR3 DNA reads TGCGCCAGCAGCACGGACAGGGAGGGTATCATGGGGGAAACTAATGAAAAACTGTTTTTT.